These 13 T cell receptor beta chains came from one sample sequenced in a study of blood T cell repertoires in COVID-19. Here immunoSEQ multiplex PCR was the method, and the copy in TCRdb shows in-frame clones only, minus some. The data contain around 150,000 clones, approximately 86% of them seen just once; the ten biggest clones take up roughly 8%. Sequencing was carried out using peripheral blood. The receptors derive from a man aged 55-75 years with acute or convalescent COVID-19.

The CDR3 DNA reads TGTGCCTGGGGAGCTAGGGGGCTCCTAGGAGGAGGCTACACCTTC. Its translation: CAWGARGLLGGGYTF. The chain uses TRBV30 and TRBJ1-2; 7 nucleotides align to TRBD1. CDR1 and CDR2 from the germline V gene are GTSNPN and SVGIG (reference sequence). J was trimmed by 8 bases and V by 5 bases; bases with no gene match: 17. This CDR3 has 15 residues.

This chain uses TRBV5-1 with TRBJ1-5; 9 bases fit TRBD1. The CDR3 is made up of 15 amino acids. Looked up from germline, CDR1 is SGHRS and CDR2 is YFSETQ. The V gene end was trimmed by 4 bases and the J gene end by 6 bases; junction bases not matched to a gene: 8. CDR3 protein: CASSGGQGKSQPQHF. The CDR3 DNA follows: TGCGCCAGCAGCGGTGGACAGGGGAAGAGTCAGCCCCAGCATTTT.

The chain is built from TRBV30 and TRBJ1-5, with 9 bases fitting TRBD1. In germline, CDR1 is GTSNPN, CDR2 SVGIG (reference sequence). The CDR3 totals 14 residues. V trimming: 5 bases; J trimming: 5 bases; junction bases outside the gene matches: 7. The CDR3 region is CAWGGTGFDQPQHF. CDR3 nucleotide sequence: TGTGCCTGGGGGGGGACAGGGTTCGATCAGCCCCAGCATTTT.

The genes are TRBV6-5 and TRBJ2-5; 7 positions agree with TRBD2. V was pared by 4 bases and J by 0 bases, with 5 bases of the junction left unmatched. The CDR3 is made up of 15 amino acids. Germline V gene sequence: CDR1 MNHEY, CDR2 SVGAGI. The CDR3 DNA follows: TGTGCCAGCAGTTCGTTGCGGGGGTACCAAGAGACCCAGTACTTC. Translation: CASSSLRGYQETQYF.

V and J are TRBV27 and TRBJ2-7, with TRBD1 identical over 8 bases. CDR3 size: 15 residues. Germline V lookup: CDR1 MNHEY, CDR2 SMNVEV (reference sequence). Trimming removed 2 bases from V and 2 bases from J; junction bases left unmatched: 5. Here the CDR3 DNA reads TGTGCCAGCAGTTTAGTCGACAGGGGACCCTACGAGCAGTACTTC. Its protein product is CASSLVDRGPYEQYF.

This rearrangement joins TRBV30 to TRBJ1-3; perhaps TRBD1 as D (5 bases). CDR1 is GTSNPN, CDR2 SVGIG, per germline (reference sequence). V dropped 2 bases and J dropped 3 bases, with 11 bases sitting between them. This CDR3 is 14 amino acids long. The CDR3 DNA sequence: TGTGCCTGGAGTTTGGGGACTAGTGGAAACACCATATATTTT. Encoded protein: CAWSLGTSGNTIYF.

This clone was seen just once. V and J are TRBV7-9 and TRBJ2-7, with a tentative D call TRBD1 (6 bases). The CDR3 contains 15 residues. Germline V gives CDR1 SEHNR, CDR2 FQNEAQ (reference sequence). V lost 1 base, J lost 7 bases, and 17 bases lay in between. CDR3 DNA sequence: TGTGCCAGCAGCTTAGTAAGGGCAGGGGCGAAGGAGCAGTACTTC. Protein sequence: CASSLVRAGAKEQYF. The full variable domain, with the rest looked up from reference TRBV7-9 and TRBJ2-7, is DTGVSQNPRHKITKRGQNVTFRCDPISEHNRLYWYRQTLGQGPEFLTYFQNEAQLEKSRLLSDRFSAERPKGSFSTLEIQRTEQGDSAMYLCASSLVRAGAKEQYFGPGTRLTVT.

The chain is built from TRBV28 and TRBJ1-3, with D maybe TRBD1 (6 bases). The CDR3 contains 13 residues. V lost 6 bases to trimming and J lost 4 bases, with 10 bases between them. Germline loops: CDR1 MDHEN, CDR2 SYDVKM. CDR3 in DNA: TGTGCCAGCAGGACAGGCTTGGGAAACACCATATATTTT. This codes for CASRTGLGNTIYF.

V gene TRBV3-1 (or the pseudogene TRBV3-2) combines with J gene TRBJ2-4, with 9 bases lining up with TRBD1. CDR1 and CDR2 (germline): LGHDT, YNNKEL (reference sequence). This CDR3 spans 15 amino acids. V lost 4 bases, J lost 9 bases, and 10 bases stayed unmatched. CDR3 coding DNA: TGTGCCAGCAGCCGGGACAGGGTCCAAGGGAGCATTCAGTACTTC. This gives the protein CASSRDRVQGSIQYF.

J is TRBJ1-6 and V is TRBV6-6; 7 bases agree with TRBD1. With V trimmed by 11 bases and J by 3 bases, 7 bases remained unmatched. Germline V gene lookup returns CDR1 MNHNY and CDR2 SVGAGI (reference sequence). CDR3 size: 14 residues. The DNA for the CDR3 is TGTGCCGCATTGGGACAGTTCTATAATTCACCCCTCCACTTT. It specifies CAALGQFYNSPLHF.

This chain joins TRBV4-1 and TRBJ2-7, with 10 bases that match TRBD2. V dropped 1 base and J dropped 11; count of bases not matched to a gene: 17. Germline CDR1 is MGHRA and CDR2 is YSYEKL. The CDR3 sequence is 17 residues long. CDR3 bases: TGCGCCAGCAGCCAAGCTTCCCCACTAGCGGGAAAACCGACGGAGTACTTC. Protein sequence: CASSQASPLAGKPTEYF.

The chain carries TRBV9 and TRBJ1-2, with 10 bases aligning to TRBD1. The CDR3 runs to 16 residues. Germline V gene lookup returns CDR1 SGDLS and CDR2 YYNGEE. Losses at the gene ends were 3 bases for V and 7 bases for J; bases not matched to a gene: 12. The CDR3 is CASSASRDRGRLGYTF. For the CDR3, the DNA is TGTGCCAGCAGCGCCTCGCGGGACAGGGGAAGGCTTGGCTACACCTTC.

The chain has TRBV5-1 and TRBJ2-7, with 8 bases lining up with TRBD1. Germline V CDR1 and CDR2: SGHRS, YFSETQ. This CDR3 comprises 14 residues. The J segment lost 0 bases and the V segment lost 4 bases, leaving 3 bases of the junction unmatched. Here the CDR3 reads CASSPTGDSYEQYF. The DNA for the CDR3 is TGCGCCAGCAGCCCGACAGGGGACTCCTACGAGCAGTACTTC.